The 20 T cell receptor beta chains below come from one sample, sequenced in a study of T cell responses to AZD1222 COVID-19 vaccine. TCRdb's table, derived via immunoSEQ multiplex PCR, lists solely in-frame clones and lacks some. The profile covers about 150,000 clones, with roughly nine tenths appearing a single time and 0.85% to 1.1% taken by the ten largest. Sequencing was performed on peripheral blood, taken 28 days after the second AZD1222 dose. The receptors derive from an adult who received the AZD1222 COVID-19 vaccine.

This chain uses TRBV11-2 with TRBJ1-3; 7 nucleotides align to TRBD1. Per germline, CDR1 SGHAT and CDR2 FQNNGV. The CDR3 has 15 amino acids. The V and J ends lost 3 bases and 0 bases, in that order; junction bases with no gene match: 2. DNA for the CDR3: TGTGCCAGCAGCTTCAGACAGGGCTCTGGAAACACCATATATTTT. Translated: CASSFRQGSGNTIYF.

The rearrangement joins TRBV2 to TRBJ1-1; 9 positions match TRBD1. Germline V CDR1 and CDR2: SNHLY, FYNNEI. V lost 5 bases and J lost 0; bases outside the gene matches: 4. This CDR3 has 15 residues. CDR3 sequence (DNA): TGTGCCAGCAGTCAACAGGGGGCACTGAACACTGAAGCTTTCTTT. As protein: CASSQQGALNTEAFF.

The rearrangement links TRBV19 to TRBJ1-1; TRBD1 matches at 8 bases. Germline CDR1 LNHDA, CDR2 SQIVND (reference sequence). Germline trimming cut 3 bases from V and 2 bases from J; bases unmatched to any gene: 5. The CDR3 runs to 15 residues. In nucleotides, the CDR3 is TGTGCCAGTAGTATTGGGGCAGGGGGCAACACTGAAGCTTTCTTT. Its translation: CASSIGAGGNTEAFF.

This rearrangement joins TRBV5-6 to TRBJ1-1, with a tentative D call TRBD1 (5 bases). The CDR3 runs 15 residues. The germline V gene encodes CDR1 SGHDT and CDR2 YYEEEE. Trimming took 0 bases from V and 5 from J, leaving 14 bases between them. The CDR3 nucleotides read TGTGCCAGCAGCTTGGGGGCAGGGCAGAAGACTGAAGCTTTCTTT. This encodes CASSLGAGQKTEAFF. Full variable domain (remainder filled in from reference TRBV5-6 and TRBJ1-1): DAGVTQSPTHLIKTRGQQVTLRCSPKSGHDTVSWYQQALGQGPQFIFQYYEEEERQRGNFPDRFSGHQFPNYSSELNVNALLLGDSALYLCASSLGAGQKTEAFFGQGTRLTVV.

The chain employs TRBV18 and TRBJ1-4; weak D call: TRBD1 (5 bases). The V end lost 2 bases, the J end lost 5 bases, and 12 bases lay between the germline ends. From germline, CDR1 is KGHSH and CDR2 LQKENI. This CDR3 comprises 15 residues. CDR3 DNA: TGTGCCAGCTCACCAGAACAGGCGCGCAATGAAAAACTGTTTTTT. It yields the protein CASSPEQARNEKLFF.

The chain's CDR3 is CASSEDRGTGNTIYF. The DNA for the CDR3 is TGTGCCAGCAGTGAAGATAGAGGGACTGGAAACACCATATATTTT. V and J are TRBV6-1 and TRBJ1-3; D ambiguous. This CDR3 is 15 amino acids long. With 1 base removed from V and 2 bases from J, the gap between germline ends came to 9 bases. CDR1 MNHNS and CDR2 SASEGT come from the germline V gene.

Written as DNA, the CDR3 is TGCGCCAGCAGCGCGGACAGGCCTCCGAGCGGCTACACCTTC. Residues: CASSADRPPSGYTF. The gene calls are TRBV5-1 and TRBJ1-2; 7 nucleotides align to TRBD1. The germline CDR1 and CDR2 sequences are SGHRS and YFSETQ. Losses at the gene ends were 4 bases for V and 8 bases for J; bases not matched to a gene: 11. The CDR3 length is 14 residues. The full variable domain, with the rest looked up from reference TRBV5-1 and TRBJ1-2, is KAGVTQTPRYLIKTRGQQVTLSCSPISGHRSVSWYQQTPGQGLQFLFEYFSETQRNKGNFPGRFSGRQFSNSRSEMNVSTLELGDSALYLCASSADRPPSGYTFGSGTRLTVV.

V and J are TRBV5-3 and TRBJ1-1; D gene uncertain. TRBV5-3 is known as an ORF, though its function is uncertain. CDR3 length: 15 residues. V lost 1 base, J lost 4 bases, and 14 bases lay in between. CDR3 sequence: CARSLCQVEGTEAFF. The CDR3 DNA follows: TGTGCCAGAAGCTTGTGCCAGGTCGAGGGCACTGAAGCTTTCTTT.

The CDR3 is CASGGGFDGTDTQYF. Here the CDR3 DNA reads TGTGCCAGCGGGGGCGGATTTGACGGCACAGATACGCAGTATTTT. This sequence joins TRBV6-5 and TRBJ2-3, with D possibly matching TRBD1 (6 bases). CDR1 is MNHEY, CDR2 SVGAGI, per germline. Trimming shortened V by 8 bases and J by 1 base, and 16 bases separated the two germline ends. The CDR3 length is 15 residues.

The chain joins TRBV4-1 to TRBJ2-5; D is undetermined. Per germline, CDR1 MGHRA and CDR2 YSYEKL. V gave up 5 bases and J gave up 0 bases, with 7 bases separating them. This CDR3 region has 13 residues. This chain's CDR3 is CASSYSYQETQYF. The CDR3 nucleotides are TGCGCCAGCAGCTACTCGTACCAAGAGACCCAGTACTTC.

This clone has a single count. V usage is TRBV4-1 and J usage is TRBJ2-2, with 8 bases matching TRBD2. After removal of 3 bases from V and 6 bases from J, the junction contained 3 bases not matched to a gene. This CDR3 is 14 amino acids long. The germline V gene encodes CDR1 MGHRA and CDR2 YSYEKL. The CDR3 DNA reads TGCGCCAGCAGCCAGGGACTAGTCGCCGGGGAGCTGTTTTTT. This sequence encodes CASSQGLVAGELFF.

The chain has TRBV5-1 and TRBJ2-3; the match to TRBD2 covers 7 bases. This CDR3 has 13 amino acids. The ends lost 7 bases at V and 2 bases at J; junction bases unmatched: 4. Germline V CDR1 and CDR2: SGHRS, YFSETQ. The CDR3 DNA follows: TGCGCCAGCGGAAGCGGGGACACAGATACGCAGTATTTT. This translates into CASGSGDTDTQYF.

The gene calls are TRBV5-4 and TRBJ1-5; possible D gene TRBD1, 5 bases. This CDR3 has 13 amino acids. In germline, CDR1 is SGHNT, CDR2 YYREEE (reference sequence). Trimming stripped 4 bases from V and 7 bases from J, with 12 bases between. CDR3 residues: CASSRAGEQPQHF. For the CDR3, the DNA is TGTGCCAGCAGCCGTGCGGGGGAGCAGCCCCAGCATTTT.

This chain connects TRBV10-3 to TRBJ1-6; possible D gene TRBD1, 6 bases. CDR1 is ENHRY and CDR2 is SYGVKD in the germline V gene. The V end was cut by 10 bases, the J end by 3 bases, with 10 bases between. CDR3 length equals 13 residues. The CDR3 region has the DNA TGTGCCACCGCGGACAGCTATAATTCACCCCTCCACTTT. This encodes CATADSYNSPLHF.

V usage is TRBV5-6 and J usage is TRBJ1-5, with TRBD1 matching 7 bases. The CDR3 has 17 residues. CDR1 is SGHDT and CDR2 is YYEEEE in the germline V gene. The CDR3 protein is CPRPRGTGFLSNQPQHF. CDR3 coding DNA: TGTCCCCGCCCCAGGGGGACTGGGTTCCTTAGCAATCAGCCCCAGCATTTT.

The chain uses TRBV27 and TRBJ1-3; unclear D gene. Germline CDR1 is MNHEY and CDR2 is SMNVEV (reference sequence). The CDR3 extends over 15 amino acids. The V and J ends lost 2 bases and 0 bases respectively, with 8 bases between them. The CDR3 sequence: CASSLIGNSGNTIYF. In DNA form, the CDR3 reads TGTGCCAGCAGTTTAATAGGGAACTCTGGAAACACCATATATTTT.

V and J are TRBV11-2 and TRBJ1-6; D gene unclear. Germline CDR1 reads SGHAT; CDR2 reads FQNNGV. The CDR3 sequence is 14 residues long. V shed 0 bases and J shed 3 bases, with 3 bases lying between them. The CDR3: CASSLEGYNSPLHF. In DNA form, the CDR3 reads TGTGCCAGCAGCTTAGAAGGCTATAATTCACCCCTCCACTTT. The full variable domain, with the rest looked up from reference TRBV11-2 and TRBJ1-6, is EAGVAQSPRYKIIEKRQSVAFWCNPISGHATLYWYQQILGQGPKLLIQFQNNGVVDDSQLPKDRFSAERLKGVDSTLKIQPAKLEDSAVYLCASSLEGYNSPLHFGNGTRLTVT.

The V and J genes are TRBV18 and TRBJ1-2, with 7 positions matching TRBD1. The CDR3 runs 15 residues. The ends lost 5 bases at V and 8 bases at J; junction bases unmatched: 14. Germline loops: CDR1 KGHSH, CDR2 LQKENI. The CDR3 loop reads CASSSGTAAFKGYTF. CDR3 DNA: TGTGCCAGCTCAAGCGGGACAGCTGCTTTTAAAGGCTACACCTTC.

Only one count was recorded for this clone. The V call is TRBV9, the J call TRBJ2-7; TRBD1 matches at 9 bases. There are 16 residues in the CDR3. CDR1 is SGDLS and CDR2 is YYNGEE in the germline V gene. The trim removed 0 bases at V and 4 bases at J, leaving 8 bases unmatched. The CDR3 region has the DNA TGTGCCAGCAGCGTAGGACCGGGACAGGGACCTTACGAGCAGTACTTC. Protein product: CASSVGPGQGPYEQYF.

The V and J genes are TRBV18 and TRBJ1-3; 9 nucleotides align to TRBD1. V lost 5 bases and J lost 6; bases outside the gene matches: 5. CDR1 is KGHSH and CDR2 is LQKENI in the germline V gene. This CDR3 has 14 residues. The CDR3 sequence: CASSAGQGVNTIYF. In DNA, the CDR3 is TGTGCCAGCTCAGCGGGACAGGGCGTAAACACCATATATTTT.